The rows below give T cell receptor beta chains drawn from one sample of a study of blood T cell repertoires in COVID-19. Sequencing used immunoSEQ multiplex PCR; TCRdb keeps in-frame clones, though not all of them. Seen here are under 300,000 clones, around 87% observed once, and the top ten hold under 2%. The material sequenced was PBMCs or T cells enriched from blood (not recorded which). The receptors shown here come from a woman aged 45 to 65 who had recovered from COVID-19. CDR3s include the opening cysteine and the closing phenylalanine or tryptophan.

>TRBJ2-1|TRBV5-6
CASSDFRDFPLTYNEQFF
>TRBJ1-1|TRBV19
CASSDDTLRGTEAFF
>TRBJ1-1|TRBV4-2
CASSQVAGGNTEAFF
>TRBJ1-4|TRBV4-1
CASSQGTGRTNEKLFF
>TRBJ2-1|TRBV29-1
CSVEWLATSSYNEQFF
>TRBJ1-1|TRBV6-5
CASRPGFNTEAFF
>TRBJ2-3|TRBV5-1
CASSLGEGSTDTQYF
>TRBJ2-1|TRBV27
CASSLGTSGRKDEQFF
>TRBJ2-3|TRBV7-6
CASSSGQPGDTQYF
>TRBJ2-3|TRBV7-9
CAIKGGLVTDTQYF
>TRBJ2-3|TRBV12-3/TRBV12-4
CASTGRSTDTQYF
>TRBJ2-1|TRBV28
CASSFPGTSGKVEQFF
>TRBJ2-2|TRBV5-1
CASSLGPLAGTGELFF
>TRBJ2-4|TRBV19
CASSMSRDRGIGNIQYF
>TRBJ2-2|TRBV2
CASSERRTGTGELFF
>TRBJ1-2|TRBV7-9
CASSLYAMGMSYTF
>TRBJ2-1|TRBV2
CASRGGLAGGGEQFF
>TRBJ2-7|TRBV5-6
CASSFQYEQYF
>TRBJ2-7|TRBV7-8
CASSAIYEQYF
>TRBJ1-2|TRBV28
CASSGQVSYGYTF
>TRBJ1-6|TRBV11-1
CASSHGDRLSSPLHF
>TRBJ2-3|TRBV9
CASSAVWGTPTDTQYF
>TRBJ2-7|TRBV7-8
CASSLQGRTYEQYF
>TRBJ1-6|TRBV5-1
CASSSGQGSSPLHF
>TRBJ2-1|TRBV10-2
CASSAPLAGENEQFF
>TRBJ2-7|TRBV2
CASRGDSYEQYF
>TRBJ2-3|TRBV6-4
CASSDSTDSTDTQYF
>TRBJ2-5|TRBV13
CASSRLERETQYF
>TRBJ1-1|TRBV19
CASSMVGGFEAFF
>TRBJ2-1|TRBV28
CASSLDRQLGNEQFF
>TRBJ2-1|TRBV5-1
CASSNRLAGSYNEQFF
>TRBJ1-5|TRBV19
CASSIRGQGGNQPQHF
>TRBJ2-1|TRBV6-5
CASRRASGTSEQFF
>TRBJ1-5|TRBV18
CASSPTGDNNQPQHF
>TRBJ1-2|TRBV2
CASRTGTGNYGYTF
>TRBJ1-2|TRBV10-3
CAISDQTDNYGYTF
>TRBJ2-1|TRBV7-3
CASSFGGNRDEQFF
>TRBJ2-7|TRBV5-1
CASTETSGNREQYF
>TRBJ1-3|TRBV7-7
CASSLSTGNTIYF
>TRBJ2-3|TRBV24-1
CATSLPSGRGSDTQYF
>TRBJ2-1|TRBV7-3
CASSSSSGIPNEQFF
>TRBJ1-2|TRBV6-5
CASGIGGRYGYTF
>TRBJ2-7|TRBV5-1
CASSLGRGTGSYEQYF
>TRBJ2-7|TRBV5-1
CASSSSGLAGGGPKYF
>TRBJ1-2|TRBV9
CASSVEDRVDGYTF
>TRBJ2-7|TRBV10-1
CASSESWGLEQYF
>TRBJ2-7|TRBV28
CASSQRTRISYEQYF
>TRBJ2-1|TRBV15
CATSRGGGTGSYNEQFF
>TRBJ2-1|TRBV14
CASSQQLRSEQFF
>TRBJ2-3|TRBV10-1
CASSRNLAGVSDTQYF